Presented here are 27 T cell receptor beta chains from one specimen sequenced in a study of human T cells and chemical hapten exposure. Sample time point: patch test 2, 6 weeks after DPC sensitization. As to treatment: therapeutic diphenylcyclopropenone sensitization with weekly scalp DPC. MiXCR was run by TCRdb on the RACE reads, yielding one entry per CDR3 protein. The table has 100,000 or so distinct CDR3 sequences, about 9.6% seen once. The specimen comprised whole blood, sampled in connection with sensitization to the hapten diphenylcyclopropenone (DPC). These receptors originate from a woman in her thirties or forties with alopecia areata. Some clones in this sample may be carry-over from other donors' samples.

The V gene is TRBV7-3, the J gene TRBJ2-2, with D uncertain. This CDR3 spans 14 amino acids. Germline values: CDR1 SGHTA, CDR2 FQGTGA. Deletions cut 4 bases from V and 6 bases from J, with 12 bases between. This CDR3 reads CASSSNTMAGELFF. The DNA of the CDR3 is TGTGCCAGCAGCTCCAACACTATGGCCGGGGAGCTGTTTTTT.

The table lists this clonotype with many counts. For the CDR3, the DNA is TGCGCCAGCAGCTCGGGCCTAGGACAGGAGCAGTTCTTC. This codes for CASSSGLGQEQFF. The J gene is TRBJ2-1, the V gene TRBV5-1; possible D gene TRBD1, 6 bases. This CDR3 has 13 residues. Per the germline V gene, CDR1 is SGHRS and CDR2 is YFSETQ. The germline V and J ends were trimmed by 3 bases and 10 bases, with 14 bases remaining between them.

The V gene is TRBV29-1, the J gene TRBJ2-7; TRBD2 might be the D (5 bases). Germline V gene sequence: CDR1 SQVTM, CDR2 ANQGSEA. The CDR3 is 11 amino acids. The V end lost 7 bases, the J end lost 6 bases, and 13 bases lay between the germline ends. The CDR3 region is CSASRETEQYF. The DNA of the CDR3 is TGCAGCGCATCGAGGGAGACCGAGCAGTACTTC.

Comments on this clonotype: This sequence may be a read error, since a much larger clone differs from it by one base. Because it lacks the conserved phenylalanine or tryptophan at the end, this CDR3 is likely a read error. CDR3 nucleotides: TGTGCCAGCAATTGGGCAGGCAGCAATCAGCCCCAGCATTCT. As protein: CASNWAGSNQPQHS. The chain employs TRBV12-3 or TRBV12-4 and TRBJ1-5; D gene uncertain. Trimming left V 7 bases short and J 1 base short, with 11 bases between. The CDR3 spans 14 residues.

This clonotype was found a few times. The rearrangement joins TRBV7-9 to TRBJ1-2; D might be TRBD1 (5 bases). The V and J ends lost 8 bases and 0 bases respectively, with 13 bases between them. Germline assignment: CDR1 SEHNR and CDR2 FQNEAQ (reference sequence). CDR3 length equals 14 residues. The CDR3 DNA is TGTGCCAGCTTTACGGACACCACTAACTATGGCTACACCTTC. Protein product: CASFTDTTNYGYTF.

This clonotype was counted ten times or more. The rearrangement uses TRBV10-2 and TRBJ2-1; 13 bases are shared with TRBD2. With V trimmed by 6 bases and J by 6 bases, 8 bases remained unmatched. Germline V gene sequence: CDR1 WSHSY, CDR2 SAAADI. The CDR3 has 16 amino acids. CDR3 sequence: CASSDRLAGGLNEQFF. CDR3 DNA: TGCGCCAGCAGCGACAGACTAGCGGGAGGCCTCAATGAGCAGTTCTTC.

The rearrangement uses TRBV29-1 and TRBJ1-2; TRBD1 might be the D (5 bases). Trimming took off 5 bases at V and 4 bases at J, with 8 bases between the two ends. The CDR3 has 11 residues. CDR1 is SQVTM, CDR2 ANQGSEA, per germline. CDR3 residues: CSVRDVYGYTF. CDR3 sequence (DNA): TGCAGCGTTAGGGACGTCTATGGCTACACCTTC.

This clonotype was recorded at least ten times. V is TRBV7-2 and J is TRBJ1-1; D call uncertain. This CDR3 is 14 amino acids long. The V gene lost 0 bases and the J gene lost 2 bases, with 7 bases spanning the gap. Germline values: CDR1 SGHTA, CDR2 FQGNSA. The CDR3 region has the DNA TGTGCCAGCAGCTTAGCGCTGAGTAACACTGAAGCTTTCTTT. Its protein is CASSLALSNTEAFF. Combining the CDR3 with reference TRBV7-2 and TRBJ1-1 gives the whole variable domain GAGVSQSPSNKVTEKGKDVELRCDPISGHTALYWYRQSLGQGLEFLIYFQGNSAPDKSGLPSDRFSAERTGGSVSTLTIQRTQQEDSAVYLCASSLALSNTEAFFGQGTRLTVV.

This clonotype turned up a few times. V gene TRBV15 combines with J gene TRBJ2-1; D unclear. CDR3 length equals 14 residues. V lost 10 bases and J 2 bases, leaving 15 bases between the germline ends. The germline gives CDR1 LNHNV, CDR2 YYDKDF (reference sequence). CDR3 bases: TGTGCCATTGCCCGGAAGGCCGCCTACAATGAGCAGTTCTTC. It is translated as CAIARKAAYNEQFF.

This clonotype was seen ten or more times. The V call is TRBV10-3, the J call TRBJ2-1; D assignment may be TRBD1 or TRBD2 (5 bases each). Between the trimmed V and J ends, which lost 4 bases and 0 bases, there was a span of 13 bases. This CDR3 is 16 amino acids long. Germline V gene lookup returns CDR1 ENHRY and CDR2 SYGVKD. The CDR3 reads CAISADGTGSYNEQFF. As DNA, the CDR3 is TGTGCCATCAGTGCCGATGGGACGGGCTCCTACAATGAGCAGTTCTTC.

This clonotype has ten or more counts. This chain connects TRBV7-6 to TRBJ2-1; 8 positions match TRBD2. This CDR3 region has 20 residues. CDR1 is SGHVS, CDR2 FNYEAQ, per germline. V gave up 2 bases and J gave up 0 bases; unmatched junction bases: 15. This CDR3 reads CASSLNPPLAGSSSYNEQFF. The CDR3, as DNA: TGTGCCAGCAGCTTAAACCCACCCTTAGCGGGGTCTAGCTCCTACAATGAGCAGTTCTTC.

This clonotype was picked up many times. This chain links TRBV9 with TRBJ2-3; D is undetermined. CDR1 and CDR2 from the germline V gene are SGDLS and YYNGEE. The V end was cut by 0 bases, the J end by 2 bases, with 13 bases between. There are 16 residues in the CDR3. The CDR3 region has the DNA TGTGCCAGCAGCGTAGGCACCTTGGTCGCCACAGATACGCAGTATTTT. It is translated as CASSVGTLVATDTQYF.

In this sample, this clonotype turned up many times. This rearrangement joins TRBV7-6 to TRBJ2-3; TRBD1 might be the D (6 bases). From germline, CDR1 is SGHVS and CDR2 FNYEAQ. The CDR3 runs 15 residues. Trimming pared 2 bases from V and 0 bases from J, leaving 9 bases between. CDR3 residues: CASSLRTESTDTQYF. For the CDR3, the DNA is TGTGCCAGCAGCTTACGGACAGAAAGCACAGATACGCAGTATTTT.

The chain has TRBV14 and TRBJ2-1, with D unresolved. Trimming took off 0 bases at V and 0 bases at J, with 12 bases between the two ends. CDR1 SGHDN and CDR2 FVKESK come from the germline V gene. The CDR3 is 17 amino acids. This CDR3 is CASSQDWATSSYNEQFF. CDR3 DNA sequence: TGTGCCAGCAGCCAAGATTGGGCGACAAGCTCCTACAATGAGCAGTTCTTC.

There are many counts of this clonotype. The CDR3 spells CASSGGWDNSPLHF. The CDR3 DNA sequence: TGTGCCAGCAGCGGGGGGTGGGATAATTCACCCCTCCACTTT. This chain connects TRBV6-6 to TRBJ1-6; possibly TRBD1 for D (5 bases). The V and J ends lost 6 bases and 5 bases respectively, with 11 bases between them. CDR1 and CDR2 from the germline V gene are MNHNY and SVGAGI (reference sequence). The CDR3 is 14 residues long.

This clonotype was recorded at least ten times. The chain links TRBV10-3 to TRBJ2-1; D is perhaps TRBD2 (6 bases). CDR3 length: 16 residues. CDR1 and CDR2 (germline): ENHRY, SYGVKD. V gave up 0 bases and J gave up 6 bases, with 15 bases separating them. The chain's CDR3 is CAISESKGRGRNEQFF. The CDR3 nucleotides read TGTGCCATCAGTGAGTCGAAAGGGCGGGGCCGCAATGAGCAGTTCTTC.

A few counts support this clonotype. The V and J genes are TRBV20-1 and TRBJ2-3, with 10 bases lining up with TRBD2. This CDR3 has 14 residues. V lost 4 bases to trimming and J lost 3 bases; unmatched junction nucleotides: 4. Per germline, CDR1 DFQATT and CDR2 SNEGSKA (reference sequence). The DNA of the CDR3 is TGCAGTGCTAATATAGCGGGAGGAACAGATACGCAGTATTTT. Amino acids: CSANIAGGTDTQYF.

V gene TRBV3-1 combines with J gene TRBJ2-1, with TRBD2 identical over 8 bases. The CDR3 spans 20 residues. With 6 bases clipped from V and 4 bases from J, the junction kept 23 bases outside the gene matches. Germline CDR1 is LGHDT and CDR2 is YNNKEL (reference sequence). CDR3 sequence: CASSRTRGSSLAGRYNEQFF. The DNA for the CDR3 is TGTGCCAGCAGTCGCACTCGCGGTTCCTCTCTAGCGGGCCGATACAATGAGCAGTTCTTC.

The chain carries TRBV4-3 and TRBJ2-3, with 15 nucleotides matching TRBD2. The CDR3 is 18 residues long. The ends lost 3 bases at V and 3 bases at J; junction bases unmatched: 7. The V gene's germline CDR1 is LGHNA and CDR2 YSLEER. DNA for the CDR3: TGCGCCAGCAGCCATGGACTAGCGGGAGGGCCGGGGACAGATACGCAGTATTTT. Translating gives CASSHGLAGGPGTDTQYF.

This clonotype was detected only a few times. The J gene is TRBJ2-1, the V gene TRBV6-6; 11 bases align to TRBD2. With V trimmed by 8 bases and J by 9 bases, 9 bases remained unmatched. The CDR3 covers 14 residues. Germline V gene sequence: CDR1 MNHNY, CDR2 SVGAGI (reference sequence). In nucleotides, the CDR3 is TGTGCCAGCTTATATACCGGGACTAGCGGTGAGCAGTTCTTC. It codes for CASLYTGTSGEQFF.

This clonotype occurred a few times. The genes are TRBV12-3 or TRBV12-4 and TRBJ2-5; maybe TRBD2 (6 bases). This CDR3 has 13 residues. Trimming removed 6 bases at V and 5 bases at J, with 13 bases between. This CDR3 reads CASSWGDSETQYF. In DNA form, the CDR3 reads TGTGCCAGCAGCTGGGGGGATTCCGAGACCCAGTACTTC.

This clonotype has a count of ten or more. This sequence joins TRBV13 and TRBJ2-7; possible D gene TRBD2, 5 bases. Germline V gives CDR1 PRHDT, CDR2 FYEKMQ (reference sequence). The CDR3 is 16 residues long. Trimming pared 4 bases from V and 1 base from J, leaving 17 bases between. Written as DNA, the CDR3 is TGTGCCAGCAGCTGGCCCGGTTGGGAGATTTCCTACGAGCAGTACTTC. Translated, it gives CASSWPGWEISYEQYF.

Many counts were recorded for this clonotype. This chain uses TRBV20-1 with TRBJ2-1, with 11 nucleotides matching TRBD2. This CDR3 spans 16 amino acids. Looked up from germline, CDR1 is DFQATT and CDR2 is SNEGSKA (reference sequence). The ends lost 2 bases at V and 2 bases at J; junction bases unmatched: 5. The CDR3, as DNA: TGCAGTGCTAGAAGACTAGCGGGGACCACCTACAATGAGCAGTTCTTC. This gives the protein CSARRLAGTTYNEQFF.

This clonotype was counted ten times or more. V usage is TRBV7-9 and J usage is TRBJ2-1, with D perhaps TRBD1 (5 bases). The length of the CDR3 is 14 residues. Trimming took 8 bases from V and 4 from J, leaving 15 bases between them. CDR1 and CDR2 (germline): SEHNR, FQNEAQ (reference sequence). CDR3 protein: CASGSRAGYNEQFF. The CDR3 DNA follows: TGTGCCAGCGGCAGCAGAGCAGGGTACAATGAGCAGTTCTTC.

The V gene is TRBV3-2, the J gene TRBJ2-2; TRBD1 is the table's D call and was not checked against the DNA. TRBV3-2 is classified as a pseudogene. The CDR3 sequence is 14 residues long. In nucleotides, the CDR3 is TGTGCCAGCAGCCAAGCTGGGGGTCCAAGGGAGCTGTTTTTT. Encoded protein: CASSQAGGPRELFF.

This clonotype was detected many times. The V and J genes are TRBV4-1 and TRBJ2-1, with a weak D call TRBD2 (6 bases). The V gene's germline CDR1 is MGHRA and CDR2 YSYEKL. Trimming took off 6 bases at V and 6 bases at J, with 21 bases between the two ends. The CDR3 loop spans 16 amino acids. CDR3 nucleotides: TGCGCCAGCAGACAAACATGGCGGGAATTAGCCAATGAGCAGTTCTTC. This encodes CASRQTWRELANEQFF.

This clonotype came up many times. The chain carries TRBV7-2 and TRBJ2-5; no clear D. The CDR3 extends over 11 amino acids. The V end was cut by 5 bases, the J end by 2 bases, with 3 bases between. Germline V gene lookup returns CDR1 SGHTA and CDR2 FQGNSA. CDR3 nucleotide sequence: TGTGCCAGCAGCAAACAAGAGACCCAGTACTTC. Encoded protein: CASSKQETQYF. Together with reference TRBV7-2 and TRBJ2-5, the CDR3 gives the full variable domain: GAGVSQSPSNKVTEKGKDVELRCDPISGHTALYWYRQSLGQGLEFLIYFQGNSAPDKSGLPSDRFSAERTGGSVSTLTIQRTQQEDSAVYLCASSKQETQYFGPGTRLLVL.